A single sample gave rise to the 6 T cell receptor beta chains below, sequenced in a study of molecular identifiers for immune sequencing clone quantification. Using its own MiXCR run on the PCR reads, TCRdb lists one record per CDR3 protein. This table holds around 480,000 distinct CDR3 sequences, 20% to 25% found once. The sequenced sample consisted of naive CD8+ T cells from blood, with Jurkat cell RNA spiked in. Subset defined: FACS-sorted CD8+CD4-CCR7+CD45RA+ naive T cells. These receptors all stem from a human donor in good health. Some libraries in this study had Jurkat cell RNA spiked in.

As concerns this clonotype: One base away lies a much larger clone, so this may be a sequencing read error. The rearrangement links TRBV4-1 to TRBJ2-4; TRBD2 agrees at 15 bases. The V gene's germline CDR1 is MGHRA and CDR2 YSYEKL. The CDR3 runs to 17 residues. The CDR3 reads CAGSQPGTSGGKNIQYF. CDR3 nucleotides: TGCGCCGGCAGCCAGCCCGGGACTAGCGGGGGGAAAAACATTCAGTACTTC.

This clonotype was picked up many times. CDR3 amino acids: CASSVGVRGKETQYF. The CDR3 coding sequence is TGTGCCAGCAGCGTAGGGGTAAGGGGGAAAGAGACCCAGTACTTC. The V and J genes are TRBV9 and TRBJ2-5; a possible D gene is TRBD1 (6 bases). This CDR3 spans 15 amino acids. CDR1 and CDR2 (germline): SGDLS, YYNGEE. Trimming pared 0 bases from V and 3 bases from J, leaving 12 bases between.

The V gene is TRBV7-9, the J gene TRBJ2-7; 13 bases are shared with TRBD2. CDR1 and CDR2 from the germline V gene are SEHNR and FQNEAQ (reference sequence). The CDR3 totals 15 residues. V lost 6 bases and J lost 5; bases outside the gene matches: 7. CDR3 DNA sequence: TGTGCCAGCAGACCGGGACTAGCGGGATCCCACGAGCAGTACTTC. This gives the protein CASRPGLAGSHEQYF.

On this clonotype: Given a much more abundant clone one base away, this may be a read error. CDR3 amino acids: CVSSLAVSTPLYQETQYF. Here the CDR3 DNA reads TGCGTCAGCAGCTTGGCTGTCAGCACTCCCTTGTACCAAGAGACCCAGTACTTC. V gene TRBV5-1 combines with J gene TRBJ2-5; D gene ambiguous. In germline, CDR1 is SGHRS, CDR2 YFSETQ. The CDR3 has 18 amino acids.

This clonotype came up many times. This chain joins TRBV20-1 and TRBJ1-1; 8 nucleotides agree with TRBD1. The CDR3 contains 19 residues. Germline loops: CDR1 DFQATT, CDR2 SNEGSKA (reference sequence). Unmatched junction bases numbered 17, after V lost 2 bases and J lost 0 bases. The CDR3 here is CSARILPDRGRYMNTEAFF. CDR3 bases: TGCAGTGCTAGAATCCTGCCAGACAGGGGACGCTATATGAACACTGAAGCTTTCTTT.

Concerning this clonotype: A much bigger clone sits one base away, suggesting this may be a read error. This chain connects TRBV12-3 or TRBV12-4 to TRBJ1-2, with TRBD1 as a possible D gene (5 bases). CDR3 length equals 14 residues. The CDR3: CASSSLQDTYGCTF. The CDR3 nucleotides are TGTGCCAGCAGTTCCCTTCAGGACACATATGGCTGCACCTTC.